This is a list of T cell receptor beta chains from one sample in a study of blood T cell repertoires in COVID-19. Clones were sequenced by immunoSEQ multiplex PCR, and TCRdb holds only the in-frame ones, with some missing. In the table there are 200,000 to 250,000 clones, roughly 80% of which are singletons. Sequenced input: PBMCs or T cells enriched from blood (not recorded which). These receptors all come from a man aged 60 to 75 who had recovered from COVID-19. Both conserved end residues are trimmed from each CDR3. The order of the fields is CDR3 length, J gene, V gene, CDR3 protein.

17,TRBJ1-5,TRBV5-1,ASSPGGSGHGHSNQPQH
12,TRBJ1-1,TRBV6-5,ASSYGDRATEAF
13,TRBJ1-4,TRBV5-1,ASSTGTGLNEKLF
11,TRBJ1-5,TRBV20-1,SASTGGNQPQH
12,TRBJ2-7,TRBV15,ATSRDPGIYEQY
14,TRBJ1-6,TRBV5-6,ASSPGGGQTGSPLH
10,TRBJ2-7,TRBV5-4,ASSYRFGEQY
10,TRBJ2-2,TRBV7-9,ASSLVGRELF
10,TRBJ1-5,TRBV6-5,ASSTGVQPQH
10,TRBJ2-1,TRBV7-8,ASSPGPNEQF
13,TRBJ2-7,TRBV9,ASSADLAGPGEQY
13,TRBJ2-3,TRBV11-1,ASSLSRGRGDTQY
13,TRBJ1-5,TRBV5-8,ASSPPLGGNQPQH
11,TRBJ2-3,TRBV5-1,ASSLEGADTQY
17,TRBJ1-2,TRBV24-1,ATSDPYPPAGGYNYGYT
18,TRBJ1-3,TRBV4-3,ASSHTVPQRQGSFGNTIY
10,TRBJ2-7,TRBV6-2/TRBV6-3,ASTPSGYEQY
14,TRBJ1-2,TRBV18,ASSPGGAYWNYGYT
12,TRBJ1-3,TRBV6-1,ASITGPSGNTIY
12,TRBJ2-2,TRBV29-1,SARPGQNTGELF
14,TRBJ1-3,TRBV5-1,ASSPGPQNSGNTIY
11,TRBJ2-3,TRBV5-1,ASSLSDTDTQY
12,TRBJ1-3,TRBV29-1,SVRDSFSGNTIY
12,TRBJ1-2,TRBV7-2,ASSLDPGGSGYT
12,TRBJ1-1,TRBV11-2,ASSLPGITTEAF
14,TRBJ1-5,TRBV5-6,ASSPSTGRGNQPQH
15,TRBJ1-2,TRBV19,ASRNLQIRLTSYGYT
14,TRBJ2-5,TRBV27,ASSLFPDSTQETQY
13,TRBJ2-2,TRBV7-9,ASSFGTPNTGELF
16,TRBJ1-3,TRBV18,ASSSPGQGLSSGNTIY
12,TRBJ2-1,TRBV5-1,ASSFEGWNNEQF
13,TRBJ1-2,TRBV6-5,ASSPTDRGRGGYT
11,TRBJ1-1,TRBV7-8,ATNRGVNTEAF
14,TRBJ2-1,TRBV4-1,ASSQEAAGGYGEQF
15,TRBJ2-1,TRBV9,ASSVARQGGSYNEQF
12,TRBJ1-1,TRBV18,ASSPKTGNTEAF
12,TRBJ2-1,TRBV5-1,ASSLAQSYNEQF
11,TRBJ2-2,TRBV7-2,ASSFPGTGELF
11,TRBJ1-5,TRBV12-3/TRBV12-4,ASSLWDNQPQH
12,TRBJ2-1,TRBV19,ASHTGGSYNEQF
12,TRBJ2-5,TRBV19,ASSATGQFETQY
14,TRBJ1-2,TRBV14,ASSQDLGVGNYGYT